These T cell receptor beta chains were read from a single sample in a study of CD8 T cells in ankylosing spondylitis. TCRdb re-analysed the 5' RACE reads in MiXCR, keeping a single row per CDR3 protein. This repertoire shows about 260,000 distinct CDR3 sequences, 20% found once; its top ten account for less than 9%. Material: blood, either unsorted or a sorted T cell fraction (not recorded which). Receptor source: a male donor with ankylosing spondylitis or in good health (not recorded which). Both conserved end residues are part of each CDR3. D genes are given only for firm matches. A clone size is listed for some rows: how often the clone was seen (once, few, many), or a class if it is expanded.

clone_size j_call d_call v_call cdr3_nt cdr3_aa
many TRBJ1-1 TRBD1 TRBV3-1 TGTGCCAGCAGTCGGACAGGGAAGACTGAAGCTTTCTTT CASSRTGKTEAFF
few TRBJ2-2 NA TRBV7-8 TGTGCCAGCAGCTTAGGACACAGGGTTGGCACCGGGGAGCTGTTTTTT CASSLGHRVGTGELFF
NA TRBJ2-1 NA TRBV4-2 TGTGCCAGCAGCCAAGATAGCGATGAGCAGTTCTTC CASSQDSDEQFF
NA TRBJ2-2 NA TRBV12-3/TRBV12-4 TGTGCCAGCAGTTTAGGGAGGTCGATCGGGGAGCTGTTTTTT CASSLGRSIGELFF
NA TRBJ1-2 NA TRBV20-1 TGCAGTGCTAGAGATGTGACAGAAAGCGGCTACACCTTC CSARDVTESGYTF
many TRBJ2-3 NA TRBV6-1 TGTGCCAGCACAGGAGCGGAGAGCACAGATACGCAGTATTTT CASTGAESTDTQYF
NA TRBJ2-3 NA TRBV28 TGTGCCATCGGCCCCGGGCTCCACAGGGGCACAGATACGCAGTATTTT CAIGPGLHRGTDTQYF
NA TRBJ2-2 TRBD1 TRBV18 TGTGCCAGCTCACGCCCAGGACAGGGAAAAACCGGGGAGCTGTTTTTT CASSRPGQGKTGELFF
few TRBJ1-4 NA TRBV7-8 TGTGCCAGCAAGGGTCGGAATAATGAAAAACTGTTTTTT CASKGRNNEKLFF
few TRBJ2-1 NA TRBV5-1 TGCGCCAGCAGCTTGTCCGCCGGGGCCTACAATGAGCAGTTCTTC CASSLSAGAYNEQFF
many TRBJ1-6 NA TRBV20-1 TGCAGTGCTCACGGGGACAATAATTCACCCCTCCACTTT CSAHGDNNSPLHF
many TRBJ2-5 NA TRBV20-1 TGCAGTGCAAACAGGGTCCCAGAGACCCAGTACTTC CSANRVPETQYF
NA TRBJ1-1 NA TRBV4-2 TGTGCCAGCAGCCAAGTTCGGGGTGAAGCTTTCTTT CASSQVRGEAFF
few TRBJ2-3 NA TRBV27 TGTGCCAGCAGTTTAAGGACTATACCGAGGGGGGGAGTCACAGATACGCAGTATTTT CASSLRTIPRGGVTDTQYF
NA TRBJ1-2 NA TRBV5-1 TGCGCCAGCAGCTTAGGCCCGGTGGACTATGGCTACACCTTC CASSLGPVDYGYTF
few TRBJ2-3 NA TRBV5-1 TGCGCCAGCAGCCCCCAGGATTACACAGATACGCAGTATTTT CASSPQDYTDTQYF
NA TRBJ2-2 NA TRBV5-1 TGCGCCAGCAGCTTCAGGGACGGGGCGCTGTTTTTT CASSFRDGALFF
many TRBJ1-2 NA TRBV20-1 TGCAGTGCTAGGGAGACAGGCTCTGGTTATGGCTACACCTTC CSARETGSGYGYTF
few TRBJ1-1 NA TRBV29-1 TGCAGCGTAGACGAAGCTTTCTTT CSVDEAFF
few TRBJ1-6 NA TRBV20-1 TGCAGTGCTAGACTAAACAGGGAAAGCTCCTATAATTCACCCCTCCACTTT CSARLNRESSYNSPLHF
NA TRBJ2-3 TRBD2 TRBV11-2 TGTGCCAGCAGCGAGAGCGGGAGCCGAACAGATACGCAGTATTTT CASSESGSRTDTQYF
few TRBJ1-2 NA TRBV20-1 TGCAGTGCTAGAGACGAGCTGGGGGTCCTCTATGGCTACACCTTC CSARDELGVLYGYTF
many TRBJ1-5 NA TRBV6-1 TGTGCCAGCAGTCCCGGTCGGGGTAGCAATCAGCCCCAGCATTTT CASSPGRGSNQPQHF
NA TRBJ2-5 NA TRBV9 TGTGCCAGCAGCGTAGGTATGGTGATTCATGTCCGTGAGACCCAGTACTTC CASSVGMVIHVRETQYF
few TRBJ1-1 TRBD1 TRBV7-3 TGTGCCAGCAGCTCGAGACAGGGCACTGAAGCTTTCTTT CASSSRQGTEAFF
many TRBJ1-4 TRBD1 TRBV7-3 TGTGCCAGCAGCTTAAGGGACAGGGAGGGTGAAAAACTGTTTTTT CASSLRDREGEKLFF
few TRBJ1-3 NA TRBV20-1 TGCAGTGCTAGAGATCTGGAGGATGGGTCTGGAAACACCATATATTTT CSARDLEDGSGNTIYF
few TRBJ2-1 TRBD2 TRBV7-3 TGTGCCAGCAGCTGGAGCGGGGGGGCTCGCAATGAGCAGTTCTTC CASSWSGGARNEQFF
few TRBJ2-1 TRBD2 TRBV20-1 TGCAGTGCTACAGGGACTAGCGGAAAAAATGAGCAGTTCTTC CSATGTSGKNEQFF
many TRBJ1-5 NA TRBV12-3/TRBV12-4 TGTGCCAGCAGTTTAATAAGACAAGGGGCCGCCCAGCATTTT CASSLIRQGAAQHF
NA TRBJ1-5 NA TRBV5-1 TGCGCCAGCAGCTTGACGGGAGGCAACAGTCAGCCCCAGCATTTT CASSLTGGNSQPQHF
NA TRBJ2-1 TRBD2 TRBV5-5 TGTGCCAGCAGCCGGAGCGGGGGGGAACACTTCTACAATGAGCAGTTCTTC CASSRSGGEHFYNEQFF
few TRBJ1-1 NA TRBV5-5 TGTGCCAGTAGCTTGGCGGGTGTGAGCACTGAAGCTTTCTTT CASSLAGVSTEAFF
many TRBJ2-3 NA TRBV24-1 TGTGCCACCAGTGACCCTAATGCGGATACGCAGTATTTT CATSDPNADTQYF
few TRBJ2-2 NA TRBV7-9 TGTGCCAGCAGCGCACTGGGGGCAGAGATCACCGGGGAGCTGTTTTTT CASSALGAEITGELFF
NA TRBJ2-1 TRBD2 TRBV5-5 TGTGCCAGCAGCCCCGGGACTAGCGGGGGCTTCTTC CASSPGTSGGFF
NA TRBJ2-2 NA TRBV29-1 TGCAGCGTTGATCAGTTAGTTCGGGGGGAGCTGTTTTTT CSVDQLVRGELFF
NA TRBJ2-2 NA TRBV7-3 TGTGCCAGCAGCTTATTCGGGCTTGCAGGAGGGGGGGAGCTGTTTTTT CASSLFGLAGGGELFF
NA TRBJ2-2 TRBD1 TRBV4-1 TGCGCCAGCAGCCAGTTACAGGGGGCGCTCGGGGAGCTGTTTTTT CASSQLQGALGELFF
NA TRBJ1-4 TRBD1 TRBV9 TGTGCCAGCAGCCGATTGGGACAGGGAGCTACTAATGAAAAACTGTTTTTT CASSRLGQGATNEKLFF
few TRBJ1-4 NA TRBV28 TGTGCCAGCAGTTTGCAAAGTGTCGAAAAACTGTTTTTT CASSLQSVEKLFF
few TRBJ1-2 TRBD1 TRBV6-1 TGTGCCAGCAGTGTCCAGGGGGCGCGTGGCTACACCTTC CASSVQGARGYTF
few TRBJ1-6 NA TRBV18 TGTGCCAGCTCCACCCTGGACGGGAATAATTCACCCCTCCACTTT CASSTLDGNNSPLHF
few TRBJ1-5 NA TRBV5-8 TGTGCCAGCAGCTTGTTGGGCGATAGCAATCAGCCCCAGCATTTT CASSLLGDSNQPQHF
NA TRBJ2-1 TRBD1 TRBV28 TGTGCCAGCAGGGGACAGGGGGGGTTCAATGAGCAGTTCTTC CASRGQGGFNEQFF
NA TRBJ1-1 NA TRBV18 TGTGCCAGCTCCCTGTTTGGCACTGAAGCTTTCTTT CASSLFGTEAFF
few TRBJ1-5 TRBD1 TRBV18 TGTGCCAGCTCACGAGGACAGGTTGGGGATCAGCCCCAGCATTTT CASSRGQVGDQPQHF
NA TRBJ2-2 NA TRBV5-5 TGTGCCAGCAGCTTGTGGGACCTGAACACCGGGGAGCTGTTTTTT CASSLWDLNTGELFF
many TRBJ2-1 NA TRBV2 TGTGCCAGCAGTGAACCCAGGGAGCCTAACTTGAATGAGCAGTTCTTC CASSEPREPNLNEQFF
NA TRBJ2-1 TRBD1 TRBV10-3 TGTGCCATCAGTGCAGGGGGAAAGGAGCAGTTCTTC CAISAGGKEQFF
NA TRBJ2-2 NA TRBV4-2 TGTGCCAGCAGCCAAGGACAGGTGGTCGGGGAGCTGTTTTTT CASSQGQVVGELFF